A selection of T cell receptor beta chains follows, all from one sample in a study of shared clonotypes between healthy human individuals. Assay used: immunoSEQ multiplex PCR; TCRdb lists only in-frame clones, some missing. The profile shows about 1.1 million clones, about 84% of them singletons. Sequenced: memory CD4+ T cells from PBMCs. These receptors came from a man aged 18 to 30 in good health. Some clones in this sample may be carry-over from other donors' samples. The CDR3 runs from the conserved cysteine through the conserved F or W. The D gene is left open where the match is weak. Clone size, where shown, is once, few, many, or a class for clones that have expanded.

size	length	V	D	J	DNA	CDR3
once	16	TRBV5-1	NA	TRBJ2-2	TGCGCCAGCAGCTTGGCGGCAGGGGTTACCACCGGGGAGCTGTTTTTT	CASSLAAGVTTGELFF
NA	12	TRBV14	NA	TRBJ2-7	TGTGCCAGCAGCCAAGGGAGGCACGAGCAGTACTTC	CASSQGRHEQYF
few	15	TRBV9	TRBD1	TRBJ1-1	TGTGCCAGCAGCCCCCAGGACAGGGACGAGACTGAAGCTTTCTTT	CASSPQDRDETEAFF
NA	15	TRBV7-2	TRBD1	TRBJ2-7	TGTGCCAGCAGCTTAGGGGGTACAGGGGGTAAAGAGCAGTACTTC	CASSLGGTGGKEQYF
NA	12	TRBV5-4	TRBD2	TRBJ2-1	TGTGCCAGCAGCTTTCCCGGGGGGGGTTCGTTCTTC	CASSFPGGGSFF
NA	13	TRBV28	NA	TRBJ2-7	TGTGCCAGTCACAGGGGTAGCGGGTACGAGCAGTACTTC	CASHRGSGYEQYF
NA	15	TRBV18	NA	TRBJ2-6	TGTGCCAGCTCACCGGATACTTCTGGGGCCAACGTCCTGACTTTC	CASSPDTSGANVLTF
NA	15	TRBV28	NA	TRBJ2-2	TGTGCCAGCAGTTCGGGACTGCGGAACACCGGGGAGCTGTTTTTT	CASSSGLRNTGELFF
NA	18	TRBV11-2	TRBD2	TRBJ2-1	TGTGCCAGCAGCTTAGGAGCCCGGGAGGGCCGTCGGAACAATGAGCAGTTCTTC	CASSLGAREGRRNNEQFF
NA	14	TRBV29-1	TRBD1	TRBJ1-1	TGCAGCGTTAGCAGGGGGCGGGAGAACACTGAAGCTTTCTTT	CSVSRGRENTEAFF